Below, 30 T cell receptor beta chains from the same sample are listed, as sequenced in a study of blood T cell repertoires in COVID-19. Measured with immunoSEQ multiplex PCR; TCRdb has only the in-frame clones, and not every one. The table includes 250,000 to 300,000 clones, around 89% detected once. The sample consisted of peripheral blood. These receptors were taken from a woman between 40 and 50 years old with acute or convalescent COVID-19.

This chain joins TRBV5-6 and TRBJ1-2, with 8 bases that match TRBD1. The V segment lost 0 bases and the J segment 6 bases; nucleotides outside the gene matches: 4. The germline gives CDR1 SGHDT, CDR2 YYEEEE. The CDR3 contains 14 residues. CDR3 in DNA: TGTGCCAGCAGCTTGGTCACAGGGGGTCATGGCTACACCTTC. Its protein is CASSLVTGGHGYTF.

V gene TRBV7-3 combines with J gene TRBJ1-4, with unresolved D. The CDR3 is 13 amino acids. With 5 bases removed from V and 8 bases from J, the gap between germline ends came to 12 bases. From germline, CDR1 is SGHTA and CDR2 FQGTGA. The DNA of the CDR3 is TGTGCCAGCAGCCTTACACCCTCGGAAAAACTGTTTTTT. Its protein is CASSLTPSEKLFF.

The V and J genes are TRBV6-6 and TRBJ2-5; D is unclear. V was cut by 11 bases and J by 1 base, with 17 bases left in between. The germline V gene encodes CDR1 MNHNY and CDR2 SVGAGI (reference sequence). The CDR3 sequence is 14 residues long. As DNA, the CDR3 is TGTGCCGTTCAACAACACCGAACCCAAGAGACCCAGTACTTC. Protein sequence: CAVQQHRTQETQYF.

The chain links TRBV14 to TRBJ1-2; no reliable D call. This CDR3 has 16 residues. The V gene's germline CDR1 is SGHDN and CDR2 FVKESK. V was cut by 4 bases and J by 4 bases, with 19 bases left in between. The CDR3 sequence: CASSPLGGGWGYGYTF. The CDR3 nucleotides are TGTGCCAGCAGCCCGCTAGGTGGAGGTTGGGGCTATGGCTACACCTTC. Complete variable domain (other parts from reference TRBV14 and TRBJ1-2): EAGVTQFPSHSVIEKGQTVTLRCDPISGHDNLYWYRRVMGKEIKFLLHFVKESKQDESGMPNNRFLAERTGGTYSTLKVQPAELEDSGVYFCASSPLGGGWGYGYTFGSGTRLTVV.

As for this clone: The identical CDR3 is also encoded by other nucleotide sequences in the sample. The genes are TRBV27 and TRBJ1-2; 9 bases map to TRBD1. Germline CDR1 reads MNHEY; CDR2 reads SMNVEV (reference sequence). This CDR3 is built from 14 residues. V shed 0 bases and J 5 bases; nucleotides not matched to a gene: 1. The CDR3 region is CASSLSGQGYGYTF. CDR3 in DNA: TGTGCCAGCAGTTTATCGGGACAGGGATATGGCTACACCTTC.

The chain combines TRBV5-1 with TRBJ1-1, with D possibly TRBD1 on 6 matching bases. CDR1 SGHRS and CDR2 YFSETQ come from the germline V gene. The CDR3 has 14 amino acids. V was clipped by 2 bases and J by 3 bases, with 11 bases between them. CDR3 nucleotides: TGCGCCAGCAGCTTAGGGGGTAAAGACACTGAAGCTTTCTTT. The encoded protein is CASSLGGKDTEAFF.

V is TRBV7-2 and J is TRBJ2-4; the match to TRBD1 covers 11 bases. The CDR3 runs to 17 residues. Trimming removed 0 bases from V and 9 bases from J; junction bases left unmatched: 10. Germline CDR1 SGHTA, CDR2 FQGNSA. DNA for the CDR3: TGTGCCAGCAGCTTAGCTCCCCGGACAGGGGGCTGGGGCATTCAGTACTTC. It yields the protein CASSLAPRTGGWGIQYF.

V gene TRBV27 combines with J gene TRBJ2-7; TRBD2 matches 12 bases. V shed 3 bases and J 1 base; nucleotides not matched to a gene: 10. Germline CDR1 is MNHEY and CDR2 is SMNVEV (reference sequence). The CDR3 is made up of 18 amino acids. CDR3 sequence: CASSFSPPGLAGSYEQYV. CDR3 DNA sequence: TGTGCCAGCAGTTTCTCCCCCCCCGGACTAGCGGGGTCCTACGAGCAGTACGTC.

The chain recombines TRBV5-1 with TRBJ2-5; 8 nucleotides align to TRBD1. The CDR3 is made up of 15 amino acids. V was pared by 4 bases and J by 1 base, with 6 bases of the junction left unmatched. In germline, CDR1 is SGHRS, CDR2 YFSETQ. For the CDR3, the DNA is TGCGCCAGCAGCCTAGGACAGGGCCTCCAAGAGACCCAGTACTTC. Its protein product is CASSLGQGLQETQYF.

The CDR3 DNA reads TGCGCCAGCAGTCCCGGGGGTTCACATAACTATGGCTACACCTTC. Amino acids: CASSPGGSHNYGYTF. The chain links TRBV23-1 to TRBJ1-2, with D tentatively TRBD1 (5 bases). TRBV23-1 falls under the ORF class, with uncertain function. V dropped 4 bases and J dropped 1 base, with 13 bases sitting between them. This CDR3 region has 15 residues.

The rearrangement joins TRBV2 to TRBJ1-1; D not resolved. V was trimmed by 8 bases and J by 3 bases, leaving 16 bases between them. In germline, CDR1 is SNHLY, CDR2 FYNNEI. The CDR3 sequence is 14 residues long. The CDR3 sequence is CASSYSPGYTEAFF. The CDR3 DNA reads as TGTGCCAGCTCCTACTCCCCGGGGTACACTGAAGCTTTCTTT.

This clone was seen only once. The rearrangement uses TRBV7-9 and TRBJ1-1, with D possibly TRBD1 on 5 matching bases. V was trimmed by 1 base and J by 8 bases, leaving 11 bases between them. The CDR3 has 13 residues. The germline V gene has CDR1 SEHNR and CDR2 FQNEAQ (reference sequence). CDR3 nucleotide sequence: TGTGCCAGCAGCTTAGTGGAGTCAGGGGAAGCTTTCTTT. As protein: CASSLVESGEAFF.

The rearrangement links TRBV13 to TRBJ1-2, with 8 nucleotides matching TRBD1. V shed 2 bases, J shed 6 bases, and the junction held 5 bases outside the gene matches. Germline CDR1 reads PRHDT; CDR2 reads FYEKMQ (reference sequence). CDR3 length equals 14 residues. The CDR3 loop is CASSLYPGGDGYTF. DNA of the CDR3: TGTGCCAGCAGCTTATATCCAGGGGGCGATGGCTACACCTTC.

V is TRBV27 and J is TRBJ1-6; D uncertain. Between the trimmed V and J ends, which lost 2 bases and 6 bases, there was a span of 8 bases. The CDR3 is 14 amino acids. Germline V CDR1 and CDR2: MNHEY, SMNVEV (reference sequence). CDR3 DNA sequence: TGTGCCAGCAGTTTACGACAATTTAATTCACCCCTCCACTTT. Translated, it gives CASSLRQFNSPLHF.

The J gene is TRBJ1-2, the V gene TRBV6-5, with D perhaps matching TRBD1 (6 bases). This CDR3 comprises 15 residues. Germline V gene lookup returns CDR1 MNHEY and CDR2 SVGAGI. Trimming stripped 6 bases from V and 4 bases from J, with 18 bases between. CDR3 region: CASSPRRGGTYGYTF. CDR3 sequence (DNA): TGTGCCAGCAGCCCCCGGAGGGGGGGAACCTATGGCTACACCTTC.

The V gene is TRBV19, the J gene TRBJ2-7, with a weak D call TRBD1 (6 bases). With 8 bases removed from V and 2 bases from J, the gap between germline ends came to 16 bases. The V gene's germline CDR1 is LNHDA and CDR2 SQIVND (reference sequence). This CDR3 is built from 14 residues. The CDR3: CASSARGSPYEQYV. The CDR3, as DNA: TGTGCCAGTTCTGCAAGGGGGTCTCCCTACGAGCAGTACGTC.

This clone was seen just once. J is TRBJ2-1 and V is TRBV11-2, with D possibly matching TRBD1 (6 bases). Trimming removed 1 base from V and 13 bases from J, with 11 bases in between. The CDR3 extends over 12 amino acids. Per germline, CDR1 SGHAT and CDR2 FQNNGV. The CDR3 DNA sequence: TGTGCCAGCAGCTTAGGGGGGACATTACAGTTCTTC. This sequence encodes CASSLGGTLQFF.

The chain joins TRBV4-1 to TRBJ2-3; a possible D gene is TRBD1 (6 bases). CDR1 is MGHRA, CDR2 YSYEKL, per germline. Between the trimmed V and J ends, which lost 4 bases and 8 bases, there was a span of 22 bases. This CDR3 contains 16 residues. DNA of the CDR3: TGCGCCAGCAGCCCTCGTCAGGGGATGGAACAGAGTACGCAGTATTTT. It encodes CASSPRQGMEQSTQYF.

The chain employs TRBV6-5 and TRBJ2-5, with D possibly being TRBD2 (5 bases). V dropped 9 bases and J dropped 5 bases, with 16 bases sitting between them. The CDR3 spans 13 residues. Per germline, CDR1 MNHEY and CDR2 SVGAGI. The CDR3 sequence is CASKMDWLETQYF. The CDR3 DNA reads as TGTGCCAGTAAAATGGACTGGTTGGAGACCCAGTACTTC.

This chain joins TRBV5-4 and TRBJ1-2; tentative D call: TRBD1 (5 bases). With 5 bases removed from V and 7 bases from J, the gap between germline ends came to 30 bases. In germline, CDR1 is SGHNT, CDR2 YYREEE (reference sequence). The CDR3 covers 18 residues. Here the CDR3 reads CASREPKGGASFLSGYTF. The CDR3 nucleotides are TGTGCCAGCAGAGAACCCAAAGGAGGGGCCTCGTTTTTGTCTGGCTACACCTTC.

V is TRBV5-4 and J is TRBJ2-3; the D is unclear. Germline V gene sequence: CDR1 SGHNT, CDR2 YYREEE (reference sequence). The CDR3 consists of 15 residues. V was clipped by 0 bases and J by 2 bases, with 10 bases between them. CDR3 protein: CASSLGHPNTDTQYF. For the CDR3, the DNA is TGTGCCAGCAGCTTGGGACATCCCAACACAGATACGCAGTATTTT.

CDR3 residues: CASSAGRPDTEAFF. The CDR3 region has the DNA TGCGCCAGCAGTGCAGGGAGGCCTGACACTGAAGCTTTCTTT. The chain has TRBV10-1 and TRBJ1-1; maybe TRBD1 (5 bases). Germline V CDR1 and CDR2: WNHNN, SYGVQD (reference sequence). This CDR3 spans 14 amino acids. The V gene lost 4 bases and the J gene lost 3 bases, with 12 bases spanning the gap.

This rearrangement joins TRBV6-1 to TRBJ2-1, with D possibly matching TRBD1 (5 bases). The V and J ends lost 4 bases and 1 base respectively, with 20 bases between them. Germline loops: CDR1 MNHNS, CDR2 SASEGT. This CDR3 is 18 amino acids long. The CDR3 region is CASSASQRDSFSYNEQFF. DNA for the CDR3: TGTGCCAGCAGTGCCAGCCAGAGAGACAGTTTTTCCTACAATGAGCAGTTCTTC.

The sample holds one count of this clone. The rearrangement links TRBV9 to TRBJ1-1; 12 bases are shared with TRBD1. The CDR3 contains 14 residues. Per germline, CDR1 SGDLS and CDR2 YYNGEE. Trimming cost V 5 bases and J 3 bases; bases outside gene matches: 2. The CDR3 loop is CASRGQGADTEAFF. The CDR3, as DNA: TGTGCCAGCAGGGGACAGGGGGCTGACACTGAAGCTTTCTTT.

The chain carries TRBV7-3 and TRBJ1-6; D is uncertain. The CDR3 consists of 14 residues. Germline V gene sequence: CDR1 SGHTA, CDR2 FQGTGA. The V gene lost 2 bases and the J gene lost 6 bases, with 8 bases spanning the gap. The CDR3 region has the DNA TGTGCCAGCAGCTTAGGAACAGCTAATTCACCCCTCCACTTT. Protein sequence: CASSLGTANSPLHF.

This clone came up a few times. V and J are TRBV6-5 and TRBJ2-3; D is perhaps TRBD1 (6 bases). Trimming stripped 11 bases from V and 1 base from J, with 13 bases between. The CDR3 extends over 13 amino acids. Germline V CDR1 and CDR2: MNHEY, SVGAGI. CDR3 bases: TGTGCCGTCAGGGGAGTAGGCACAGATACGCAGTATTTT. It translates to CAVRGVGTDTQYF.

J is TRBJ2-7 and V is TRBV27, with D possibly TRBD2 on 7 matching bases. The CDR3 length is 17 residues. The germline CDR1 and CDR2 sequences are MNHEY and SMNVEV (reference sequence). Trimming shortened V by 6 bases and J by 1 base, and 22 bases separated the two germline ends. Here the CDR3 reads CASSTIIRGAISYEQYV. CDR3 bases: TGTGCCAGCAGCACAATCATTCGGGGGGCAATTTCCTACGAGCAGTACGTC.

J is TRBJ1-2 and V is TRBV4-1, with 12 bases identical to TRBD1. The CDR3 totals 17 residues. V shed 4 bases and J 6 bases; nucleotides not matched to a gene: 12. Germline V lookup: CDR1 MGHRA, CDR2 YSYEKL. The CDR3 reads CASSRVMPGQGAHGYTF. DNA of the CDR3: TGCGCCAGCAGCCGAGTAATGCCGGGACAGGGGGCCCATGGCTACACCTTC.

This sequence joins TRBV28 and TRBJ2-7; no clear D gene. V was shortened by 5 bases and J by 3 bases, with 8 bases between the two germline ends. This CDR3 is 12 amino acids long. Germline loops: CDR1 MDHEN, CDR2 SYDVKM. CDR3 sequence: CASSQPIYEQYV. In nucleotides, the CDR3 is TGTGCCAGCAGTCAACCTATCTACGAGCAGTACGTC.

This clone was seen just once. CDR3 in DNA: TGTGCCTGGAGTGTACAAGCAGGGGCTACTGAAGCTTTCTTT. Translating it yields CAWSVQAGATEAFF. The V gene is TRBV30, the J gene TRBJ1-1, with D perhaps matching TRBD1 (6 bases). Trimming shortened V by 0 bases and J by 5 bases, and 13 bases separated the two germline ends. This CDR3 is built from 14 residues. Germline V gene sequence: CDR1 GTSNPN, CDR2 SVGIG (reference sequence).